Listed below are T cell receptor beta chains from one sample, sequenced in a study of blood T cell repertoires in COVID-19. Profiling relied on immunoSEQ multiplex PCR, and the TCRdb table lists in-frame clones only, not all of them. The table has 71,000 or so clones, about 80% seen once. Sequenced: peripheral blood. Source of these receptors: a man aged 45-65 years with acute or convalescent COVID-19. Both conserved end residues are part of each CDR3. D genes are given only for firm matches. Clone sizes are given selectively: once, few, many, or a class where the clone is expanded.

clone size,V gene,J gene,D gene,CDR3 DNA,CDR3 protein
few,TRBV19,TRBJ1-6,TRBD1,TGTGCCAGTACCGGGACAGGGCTAAATTCACCCCTCCACTTT,CASTGTGLNSPLHF
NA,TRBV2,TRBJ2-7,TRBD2,TGTGCCAGCAGTGGTCCCCGGGCGGGGGGGAAAATCTACGAGCAGTACTTC,CASSGPRAGGKIYEQYF
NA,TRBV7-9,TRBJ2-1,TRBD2,TGTGCCAGCAGCTTAGCGGGAGGGCCCTCCTACAATGAGCAGTTCTTC,CASSLAGGPSYNEQFF
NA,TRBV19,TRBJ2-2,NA,TGTGCCAGTAGTCCCTCGGGTTCGAACACCGGGGAGCTGTTTTTT,CASSPSGSNTGELFF
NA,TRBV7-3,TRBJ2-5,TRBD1,TGTGCCAGCAGTCCGACAGGGAAAGAGACCCAGTACTTC,CASSPTGKETQYF
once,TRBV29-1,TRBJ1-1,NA,TGCAGCGCCACACGGAACACTGAAGCTTTCTTT,CSATRNTEAFF
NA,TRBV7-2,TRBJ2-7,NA,TGTGCCAGCAGCTTGGGAACTAGCGAGCAGTACTTC,CASSLGTSEQYF
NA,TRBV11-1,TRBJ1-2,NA,TGTGCCAGCAGCGCGACAGCTAACTATGGCTACACCTTC,CASSATANYGYTF
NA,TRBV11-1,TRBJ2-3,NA,TGTGCCAGCAGCTTACCGGGGTCTCTGATCACGCAGTATTTT,CASSLPGSLITQYF
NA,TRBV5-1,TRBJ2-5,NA,TGCGCCAGCAGCTTGCTGGCGGACCAAGAGACCCAGTACTTC,CASSLLADQETQYF
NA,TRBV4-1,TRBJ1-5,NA,TGCGCCAGCAGCCAAGACCCCGGGGGCAATCAGCCCCAGCATTTT,CASSQDPGGNQPQHF
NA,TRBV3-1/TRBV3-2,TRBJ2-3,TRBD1,TGTGCCAGCAGCCAAGATGGGTCAGGGGGCGCCGTTAAGAATACGCAGTATTTT,CASSQDGSGGAVKNTQYF
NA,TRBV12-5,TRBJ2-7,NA,TGTGCTAGTGGTTTGCTCAATTCGGGGAGCGAGCAGTACTTC,CASGLLNSGSEQYF
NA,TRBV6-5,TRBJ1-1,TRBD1,TGTGCCAGCAGTTTGGGACAGGGTGTTGCTTTCTTT,CASSLGQGVAFF
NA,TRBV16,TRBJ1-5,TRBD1,TGTGCCAGCAGCCAATCCGGGGCAGGGGGCAAGCCCCAGCATTTT,CASSQSGAGGKPQHF
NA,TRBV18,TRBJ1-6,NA,TGTGCCAGCTCACCACTTTCGGGGGGCTCAAGCTCCTATAATTCACCCCTCCACTTT,CASSPLSGGSSSYNSPLHF
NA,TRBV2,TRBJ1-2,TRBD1,TGTGCCAGCATGGAGACAGGGAACTATGGCTACACCTTC,CASMETGNYGYTF
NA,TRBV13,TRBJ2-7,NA,TGTGCCAGCAGCTTAGGCCAAGTGGTAGCCGAGGAGCAGTACTTC,CASSLGQVVAEEQYF
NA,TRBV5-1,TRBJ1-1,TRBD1,TGCGCCAGCAGCCTTAGACAGGGGGCTGGCACTGAAGCTTTCTTT,CASSLRQGAGTEAFF
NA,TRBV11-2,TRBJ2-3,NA,TGTGCCAGCAACGGACTCGATCCCAGCACAGATACGCAGTATTTT,CASNGLDPSTDTQYF
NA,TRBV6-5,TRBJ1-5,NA,TGTGCCAGCAGTCGCCGACGGGACAATCAGCCCCAGCATTTT,CASSRRRDNQPQHF
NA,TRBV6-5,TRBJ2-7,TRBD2,TGTGCCTCCAGGACTAGCGGGAGTTACGAGCAGTACTTC,CASRTSGSYEQYF
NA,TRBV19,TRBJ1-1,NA,TGTGCCAGTAGTATAGGACAGACCGCTGAAGCTTTCTTT,CASSIGQTAEAFF
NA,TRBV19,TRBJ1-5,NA,TGTGCCAGTAGTATTCGGGGTAATCTCCCTCAGCCCCAGCATTTT,CASSIRGNLPQPQHF
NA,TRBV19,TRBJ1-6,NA,TGTGCCAGTAGGACAACCCGGGGACTAGAGAGTTCACCCCTCCACTTT,CASRTTRGLESSPLHF
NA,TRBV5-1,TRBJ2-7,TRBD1,TGCGCCAGCAGCTTTAACGTGGGACAGGGGGCTTACGAGCAGTACTTC,CASSFNVGQGAYEQYF